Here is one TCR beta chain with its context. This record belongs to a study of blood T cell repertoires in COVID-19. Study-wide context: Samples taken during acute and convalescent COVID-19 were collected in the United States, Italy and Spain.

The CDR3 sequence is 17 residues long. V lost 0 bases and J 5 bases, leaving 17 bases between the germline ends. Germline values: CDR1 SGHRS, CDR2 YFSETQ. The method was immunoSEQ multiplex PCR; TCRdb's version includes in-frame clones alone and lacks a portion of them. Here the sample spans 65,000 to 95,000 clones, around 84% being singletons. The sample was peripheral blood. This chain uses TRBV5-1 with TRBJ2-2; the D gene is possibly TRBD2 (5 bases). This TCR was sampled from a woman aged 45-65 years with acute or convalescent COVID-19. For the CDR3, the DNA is TGCGCCAGCAGCTTGGGACGGGCGGGCGTCTTTACCGGGGAGCTGTTTTTT. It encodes CASSLGRAGVFTGELFF.